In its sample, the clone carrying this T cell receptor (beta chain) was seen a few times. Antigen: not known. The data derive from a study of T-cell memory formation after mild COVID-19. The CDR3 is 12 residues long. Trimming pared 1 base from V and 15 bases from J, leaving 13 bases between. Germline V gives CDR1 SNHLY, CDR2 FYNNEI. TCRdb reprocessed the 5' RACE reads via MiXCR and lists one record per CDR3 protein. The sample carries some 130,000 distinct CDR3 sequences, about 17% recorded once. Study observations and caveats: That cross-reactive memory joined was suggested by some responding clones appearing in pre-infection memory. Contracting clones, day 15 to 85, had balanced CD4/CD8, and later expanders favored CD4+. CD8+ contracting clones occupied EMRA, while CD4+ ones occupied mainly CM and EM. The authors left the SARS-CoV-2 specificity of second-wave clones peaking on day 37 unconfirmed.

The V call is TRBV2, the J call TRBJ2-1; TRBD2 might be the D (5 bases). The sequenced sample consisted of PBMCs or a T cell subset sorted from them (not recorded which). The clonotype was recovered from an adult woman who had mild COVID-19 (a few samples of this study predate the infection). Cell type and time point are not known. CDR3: CASSEGLAVRFF. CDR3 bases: TGTGCCAGCAGTGAAGGTCTAGCAGTACGGTTCTTC.